The rows below give T cell receptor beta chains drawn from one sample of a study of shared T cell receptors in the human thymus. The repertoire was sequenced with immunoSEQ multiplex PCR; TCRdb's copy has only in-frame clones and lacks some. The sample consists of roughly 550,000 clones, around three quarters of them appearing once. These data are also associated with another study on human thymus T cells.

Source material: thymocytes. The source is a boy younger than two with a congenital heart defect. Each CDR3 is given with its conserved first and last residue. D genes are given only for firm matches. Some rows mark clone size as missing; the rest say once, few, many or name a class of expanded clone.

size: NA; V: TRBV5-1; D: TRBD2; J: TRBJ2-7; CDR3: CASSLGGGLHYEQYF; DNA: TGCGCCAGCAGCTTGGGGGGGGGACTCCACTACGAGCAGTACTTC
size: NA; V: TRBV4-1; D: TRBD1; J: TRBJ2-3; CDR3: CASSGRDRKSTDTQYF; DNA: TGCGCCAGCAGCGGCCGGGACAGGAAAAGCACAGATACGCAGTATTTT
size: few; V: TRBV5-1; D: TRBD2; J: TRBJ2-7; CDR3: CASSRTSGPSSYEQYF; DNA: TGCGCCAGCAGCCGGACTAGCGGGCCGAGCTCCTACGAGCAGTACTTC
size: NA; V: TRBV6-5; D: NA; J: TRBJ2-1; CDR3: CASSRGGGGRREQFF; DNA: TGTGCCAGCAGTCGAGGGGGCGGGGGGAGGCGGGAGCAGTTCTTC
size: once; V: TRBV2; D: NA; J: TRBJ2-5; CDR3: CAHNRDQETQYF; DNA: TGTGCCCACAACAGGGACCAAGAGACCCAGTACTTC
size: NA; V: TRBV4-1; D: TRBD1; J: TRBJ1-4; CDR3: CASSPRQGRRGEKLFF; DNA: TGCGCCAGCAGCCCCAGACAGGGTCGAAGGGGTGAAAAACTGTTTTTT
size: NA; V: TRBV30; D: NA; J: TRBJ1-2; CDR3: CAWSVQAQHYGYTF; DNA: TGTGCCTGGAGTGTACAGGCACAACACTATGGCTACACCTTC
size: NA; V: TRBV27; D: TRBD2; J: TRBJ2-3; CDR3: CASRRAGGDTDTQYF; DNA: TGTGCCAGCAGGAGAGCGGGAGGCGACACAGATACGCAGTATTTT
size: NA; V: TRBV2; D: TRBD1; J: TRBJ2-7; CDR3: CASIGGTGGYEQYF; DNA: TGTGCCAGCATAGGAGGGACAGGTGGCTACGAGCAGTACTTC
size: NA; V: TRBV7-9; D: TRBD2; J: TRBJ2-4; CDR3: CASSLAREGQNIQYF; DNA: TGTGCCAGCAGCTTAGCGAGGGAGGGACAAAACATTCAGTACTTC
size: NA; V: TRBV7-2; D: TRBD2; J: TRBJ2-7; CDR3: CASSEYSGSSYEQYF; DNA: TGTGCCAGCAGCGAATATAGCGGGAGCTCCTACGAGCAGTACTTC
size: NA; V: TRBV5-1; D: TRBD1; J: TRBJ2-7; CDR3: CASSLLGQPTGWEQYF; DNA: TGCGCCAGCAGCTTGTTGGGACAGCCTACGGGGTGGGAGCAGTACTTC
size: NA; V: TRBV2; D: TRBD2; J: TRBJ2-5; CDR3: CAPGGPGETQYF; DNA: TGTGCCCCGGGGGGGCCGGGGGAGACCCAGTACTTC
size: NA; V: TRBV4-2; D: TRBD2; J: TRBJ2-3; CDR3: CASSQPKGWREGADTQYF; DNA: TGTGCCAGCAGCCAACCAAAGGGGTGGAGGGAGGGCGCAGATACGCAGTATTTT
size: NA; V: TRBV28; D: TRBD1; J: TRBJ2-1; CDR3: CASSPVGDREWNEQFF; DNA: TGTGCCAGCAGTCCTGTAGGGGACAGGGAATGGAATGAGCAGTTCTTC
size: NA; V: TRBV5-6; D: TRBD1; J: TRBJ1-2; CDR3: CASSLGGQGFSYTF; DNA: TGTGCCAGCAGCTTGGGAGGACAGGGGTTCTCCTACACCTTC
size: few; V: TRBV4-1; D: NA; J: TRBJ1-4; CDR3: CASSQVREAGALNEKLFF; DNA: TGCGCCAGCAGCCAAGTCAGGGAGGCCGGGGCCCTTAATGAAAAACTGTTTTTT
size: once; V: TRBV15; D: NA; J: TRBJ1-1; CDR3: CATSRLEGGGSEAFF; DNA: TGTGCCACCAGCAGATTAGAGGGGGGGGGTTCTGAAGCTTTCTTT
size: NA; V: TRBV27; D: TRBD1; J: TRBJ1-4; CDR3: CASSLSRDRGEKLFF; DNA: TGTGCCAGCAGTTTATCCCGGGACAGGGGTGAAAAACTGTTTTTT
size: NA; V: TRBV15; D: TRBD2; J: TRBJ2-7; CDR3: CATSRAGGGYEQYF; DNA: TGTGCCACCAGCAGAGCTGGGGGGGGCTACGAGCAGTACTTC
size: NA; V: TRBV30; D: TRBD2; J: TRBJ2-1; CDR3: CAWTAGTSGGRSYNEQFF; DNA: TGTGCCTGGACCGCCGGGACTAGCGGGGGGCGCTCCTACAATGAGCAGTTCTTC
size: few; V: TRBV21-1; D: NA; J: TRBJ2-1; CDR3: CASSKVFHRTSGRWDNEQFF; DNA: TGTGCCAGCAGCAAAGTCTTCCATCGGACTAGCGGGAGGTGGGACAATGAGCAGTTCTTC
size: NA; V: TRBV6-5; D: TRBD1; J: TRBJ1-3; CDR3: CASSTKQGATIYF; DNA: TGTGCCAGCAGTACGAAACAGGGGGCAACCATATATTTT
size: NA; V: TRBV7-3; D: NA; J: TRBJ1-1; CDR3: CASSLRGPINEAFF; DNA: TGTGCCAGCAGCTTAAGGGGGCCTATAAATGAAGCTTTCTTT
size: NA; V: TRBV7-7; D: TRBD2; J: TRBJ2-1; CDR3: CASSLALVAGGYNEQFF; DNA: TGTGCTAGCAGCTTAGCCCTTGTGGCGGGAGGTTACAATGAGCAGTTCTTC
size: few; V: TRBV29-1; D: TRBD1; J: TRBJ2-7; CDR3: CSAWTGEIPGEQYF; DNA: TGCAGCGCATGGACAGGGGAAATACCGGGTGAGCAGTACTTC
size: NA; V: TRBV5-1; D: TRBD2; J: TRBJ2-5; CDR3: CASSLVLAGGGYQETQYF; DNA: TGCGCCAGCAGCTTGGTTCTAGCGGGAGGGGGTTACCAAGAGACCCAGTACTTC
size: NA; V: TRBV27; D: NA; J: TRBJ2-7; CDR3: CASSLVSGAGEQYF; DNA: TGTGCCAGCAGTTTAGTCTCAGGGGCAGGCGAGCAGTACTTC
size: few; V: TRBV5-1; D: TRBD1; J: TRBJ2-5; CDR3: CASSPGQRSRPQETQYF; DNA: TGCGCCAGCAGCCCGGGACAGAGGTCACGCCCTCAAGAGACCCAGTACTTC
size: NA; V: TRBV30; D: NA; J: TRBJ2-5; CDR3: CAWSPTPEGTQYF; DNA: TGTGCCTGGAGTCCTACCCCGGAGGGGACCCAGTACTTC
size: few; V: TRBV6-4; D: TRBD1; J: TRBJ1-1; CDR3: CASSEGQGPGEGNTEAFF; DNA: TGTGCCAGCAGCGAGGGACAGGGGCCGGGCGAAGGCAACACTGAAGCTTTCTTT
size: NA; V: TRBV10-3; D: TRBD1; J: TRBJ1-2; CDR3: CAISEATGGGYTF; DNA: TGTGCCATCAGTGAGGCCACAGGGGGGGGCTACACCTTC
size: NA; V: TRBV12-5; D: TRBD2; J: TRBJ2-1; CDR3: CASGWQAGGPNEQFF; DNA: TGTGCTAGTGGTTGGCAAGCGGGAGGGCCCAATGAGCAGTTCTTC
size: NA; V: TRBV10-3; D: NA; J: TRBJ2-7; CDR3: CAISDLVAMTYEQYF; DNA: TGTGCCATCAGTGACCTGGTAGCGATGACCTACGAGCAGTACTTC
size: NA; V: TRBV21-1; D: NA; J: TRBJ1-5; CDR3: CASSFDAPGQGDQPQHF; DNA: TGTGCCAGCAGTTTTGACGCACCGGGACAGGGGGATCAGCCCCAGCATTTT
size: NA; V: TRBV15; D: NA; J: TRBJ2-4; CDR3: CATRSEGLAKNIQYF; DNA: TGTGCCACCAGGTCGGAGGGCCTAGCCAAAAACATTCAGTACTTC
size: few; V: TRBV29-1; D: TRBD1; J: TRBJ1-1; CDR3: CSVVSGTGNTEAFF; DNA: TGCAGCGTAGTATCCGGGACAGGGAACACTGAAGCTTTCTTT
size: once; V: TRBV10-1; D: TRBD1; J: TRBJ2-1; CDR3: CASSEGPGDRGDRDEQFF; DNA: TGCGCCAGCAGTGAGGGCCCTGGGGACAGGGGGGATCGGGATGAGCAGTTCTTC
size: few; V: TRBV7-3; D: TRBD1; J: TRBJ2-5; CDR3: CASSLDRGETQYF; DNA: TGTGCCAGCAGCCTCGACAGGGGGGAGACCCAGTACTTC
size: few; V: TRBV5-5; D: TRBD1; J: TRBJ1-3; CDR3: CASSLAPLQGRRNTIYF; DNA: TGTGCCAGCAGCTTGGCCCCATTACAGGGGCGGAGAAACACCATATATTTT
size: NA; V: TRBV28; D: NA; J: TRBJ2-7; CDR3: CASSLMGLPNF; DNA: TGTGCCAGCAGCCTTATGGGACTGCCCAACTTC
size: once; V: TRBV14; D: NA; J: TRBJ2-3; CDR3: CASSGPGTDTQYF; DNA: TGTGCCAGCAGTGGGCCGGGCACAGATACGCAGTATTTT
size: NA; V: TRBV30; D: NA; J: TRBJ2-2; CDR3: CAWSPPAEGVNTGELFF; DNA: TGTGCCTGGAGTCCCCCGGCGGAGGGTGTAAACACCGGGGAGCTGTTTTTT
size: NA; V: TRBV30; D: NA; J: TRBJ1-4; CDR3: CAWSGRADYNEKLFF; DNA: TGTGCCTGGAGTGGCCGGGCAGACTATAATGAAAAACTGTTTTTT
size: NA; V: TRBV11-2; D: TRBD2; J: TRBJ2-1; CDR3: CASSLTEIAGNNEQFF; DNA: TGTGCCAGCAGCTTAACGGAGATAGCGGGTAACAATGAGCAGTTCTTC
size: once; V: TRBV10-3; D: TRBD1; J: TRBJ1-1; CDR3: CAIRGQGNTEAFF; DNA: TGTGCCATCAGGGGACAGGGGAACACTGAAGCTTTCTTT
size: NA; V: TRBV19; D: NA; J: TRBJ2-1; CDR3: CASRTGQAGRVRDEQFF; DNA: TGTGCCAGTAGGACAGGCCAAGCGGGACGGGTTAGGGATGAGCAGTTCTTC
size: few; V: TRBV27; D: NA; J: TRBJ2-6; CDR3: CASSFRYRTAGANVLTF; DNA: TGTGCCAGCAGTTTCCGTTACCGGACAGCTGGGGCCAACGTCCTGACTTTC
size: NA; V: TRBV5-3; D: NA; J: TRBJ2-1; CDR3: CARSVQFF; DNA: TGTGCCAGAAGCGTACAGTTCTTC
size: NA; V: TRBV27; D: TRBD2; J: TRBJ2-7; CDR3: CASSSAGTSGGYGYYEQYF; DNA: TGTGCCAGCAGTTCGGCCGGGACTAGCGGGGGGTACGGCTACTACGAGCAGTACTTC
size: NA; V: TRBV27; D: TRBD1; J: TRBJ2-7; CDR3: CASSADRARIYEQYF; DNA: TGTGCCAGCAGTGCAGACAGGGCTCGGATTTACGAGCAGTACTTC
size: NA; V: TRBV5-6; D: TRBD1; J: TRBJ2-2; CDR3: CASSLDGQGAPGELFF; DNA: TGTGCCAGCAGCTTAGATGGACAGGGGGCCCCCGGGGAGCTGTTTTTT
size: NA; V: TRBV5-1; D: NA; J: TRBJ2-7; CDR3: CASSFRQLGRGEQYF; DNA: TGCGCCAGCAGCTTTCGACAGCTAGGCAGAGGCGAGCAGTACTTC
size: NA; V: TRBV25-1; D: TRBD2; J: TRBJ2-1; CDR3: CASSEYWSSGLGNEQFF; DNA: TGTGCCAGCAGTGAATATTGGTCTAGCGGTCTTGGTAATGAGCAGTTCTTC
size: NA; V: TRBV9; D: NA; J: TRBJ2-5; CDR3: CASSVKMSGEGGETQYF; DNA: TGTGCCAGCAGCGTCAAAATGAGCGGTGAGGGAGGAGAGACCCAGTACTTC
size: NA; V: TRBV9; D: NA; J: TRBJ2-3; CDR3: CASSVVRDTDTQYF; DNA: TGTGCCAGCAGCGTAGTGCGGGACACAGATACGCAGTATTTT
size: few; V: TRBV5-4; D: NA; J: TRBJ2-3; CDR3: CASSLDYRADPLEDTQYF; DNA: TGTGCCAGCAGCTTGGATTACAGGGCCGATCCACTAGAAGATACGCAGTATTTT
size: NA; V: TRBV4-3; D: NA; J: TRBJ2-1; CDR3: CASSQVAPYYNEQFF; DNA: TGCGCCAGCAGCCAAGTAGCCCCCTACTACAATGAGCAGTTCTTC
size: NA; V: TRBV5-6; D: NA; J: TRBJ2-3; CDR3: CASSLVEGADTQYF; DNA: TGTGCCAGCAGCTTGGTAGAGGGGGCAGATACGCAGTATTTT
size: NA; V: TRBV10-3; D: TRBD1; J: TRBJ2-7; CDR3: CAISERMPGQGRSDF; DNA: TGTGCCATCAGTGAGAGGATGCCGGGACAGGGGCGTTCAGACTTC